Below are 7 T cell receptor beta chains sequenced from a single sample in a study of naive and memory T cell subsets. Their specific antigens are unknown. The beta constant-region primer was an equimolar mix of two oligonucleotides covering TRBC1 and TRBC2. The ligated cDNA underwent four PCR rounds using SP2 and nested alpha and beta constant-region primers. TCRdb re-called the UMI-ligation and nested PCR reads through MiXCR, storing one row per CDR3 protein. Of over 110,000 distinct CDR3 sequences in the sample, about a fifth were seen once. Study-wide results and limits: Naive repertoires, especially CD8, held a few larger clonotypes, possibly memory cells re-expressing CD45RA.

Sequencing input: naive CD8+ T cells from blood. The receptor source for this set is a human donor in good health.

The rearrangement joins TRBV6-5 to TRBJ2-5; D is ambiguous. The CDR3 has 16 amino acids. Germline V gene data show CDR1 as MNHEY and CDR2 as SVGAGI. The ends were cut back, 0 bases at V and 5 bases at J, with 16 bases in the middle. The chain's CDR3 is CASSYSSRTPWETQYF. The DNA for the CDR3 is TGTGCCAGCAGTTACTCTAGCAGGACGCCCTGGGAGACCCAGTACTTC.

The table lists this clonotype with a few counts. The chain couples TRBV7-9 to TRBJ2-1; 8 bases are shared with TRBD1. CDR1 and CDR2 from the germline V gene are SEHNR and FQNEAQ (reference sequence). This CDR3 spans 15 amino acids. J was trimmed by 7 bases and V by 2 bases; bases with no gene match: 7. The chain's CDR3 is CASSLSQGAHNEQFF. The DNA for the CDR3 is TGTGCCAGCAGCTTAAGCCAGGGGGCGCATAATGAGCAGTTCTTC.

This clonotype showed up just a few times. The chain recombines TRBV27 with TRBJ1-5, with TRBD1 as a possible D gene (6 bases). The V and J ends lost 6 bases and 7 bases respectively, with 13 bases between them. The CDR3 runs to 13 residues. Germline CDR1 is MNHEY and CDR2 is SMNVEV (reference sequence). The DNA of the CDR3 is TGTGCCAGCAGAAATAACAGGGCCCAGCCCCAGCATTTT. It codes for CASRNNRAQPQHF.

This sequence joins TRBV20-1 and TRBJ1-2; D not resolved. The germline CDR1 and CDR2 sequences are DFQATT and SNEGSKA (reference sequence). Trimming cost V 3 bases and J 4 bases, with 15 bases left between them. The CDR3 sequence is 14 residues long. The CDR3 DNA reads TGCAGTGCTAGTCTTTCTCCGGCTGGCTATGGCTACACCTTC. Its protein product is CSASLSPAGYGYTF.

This clonotype was seen only a few times. V and J are TRBV7-9 and TRBJ2-7; perhaps TRBD1 as D (6 bases). Germline lookup yields CDR1 SEHNR and CDR2 FQNEAQ (reference sequence). Trimming removed 5 bases from V and 5 bases from J, with 19 bases in between. The length of the CDR3 is 15 residues. CDR3 DNA: TGTGCCAGCAGCCCAACTACAGGGTCGGGAAACGAGCAGTACTTC. Protein: CASSPTTGSGNEQYF.

This clonotype was counted at least ten times. The chain couples TRBV7-6 to TRBJ2-3; no clear D. Germline V CDR1 and CDR2: SGHVS, FNYEAQ. This CDR3 is built from 13 residues. Trimming removed 1 base at V and 6 bases at J, with 8 bases between. In nucleotides, the CDR3 is TGTGCCAGCAGCTTAGGAACTCCGGATACGCAGTATTTT. This sequence encodes CASSLGTPDTQYF.

The gene calls are TRBV7-3 and TRBJ2-1; 9 bases are a match to TRBD2. The length of the CDR3 is 14 residues. The V segment lost 4 bases and the J segment 8 bases; nucleotides outside the gene matches: 6. The germline V gene has CDR1 SGHTA and CDR2 FQGTGA. This CDR3 is CASSSLAGSDEQFF. CDR3 nucleotide sequence: TGTGCCAGCAGCTCACTAGCGGGTAGCGATGAGCAGTTCTTC.